This T cell receptor (beta chain) was found in a study of T cell responses to AZD1222 COVID-19 vaccine. Study-wide background: It was second doses at about 4 or about 12 weeks that were pooled.

Sequencing used immunoSEQ multiplex PCR; TCRdb keeps in-frame clones, though not all of them. This table holds under 60,000 clones, around 80% found once. V was cut by 5 bases and J by 10 bases, with 12 bases left in between. The CDR3 has 13 amino acids. The germline gives CDR1 LNHNV, CDR2 YYDKDF (reference sequence). Concerning this clone itself: The antigen is unknown.

Findings of the study overall: Females outnumbered males among donors, who were mostly white British; clonal diversity was possibly underestimated. CD4 TCRs associated with vaccination spanned spike, dominating at 160-218 and 743-854.

The V and J genes are TRBV15 and TRBJ1-6; possibly TRBD1 for D (5 bases). The receptor was derived from an adult in good health. The sample here was peripheral blood, taken on day 0 of AZD1222 vaccination. The CDR3 DNA reads as TGTGCCACCAGCCCCAGGGTGATATCACCCCTCCACTTT. It is translated as CATSPRVISPLHF.